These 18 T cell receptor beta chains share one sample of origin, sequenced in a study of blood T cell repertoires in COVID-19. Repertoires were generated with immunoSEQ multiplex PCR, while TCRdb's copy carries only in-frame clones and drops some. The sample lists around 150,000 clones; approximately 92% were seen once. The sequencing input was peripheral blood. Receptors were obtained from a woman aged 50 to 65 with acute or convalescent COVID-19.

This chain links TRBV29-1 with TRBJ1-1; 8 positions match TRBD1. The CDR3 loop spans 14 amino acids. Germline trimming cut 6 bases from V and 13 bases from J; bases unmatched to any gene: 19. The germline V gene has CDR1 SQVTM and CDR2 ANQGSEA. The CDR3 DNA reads TGCAGCGTGGAGAGACAGGGGAAGGGGGTCATGAATTTCTTT. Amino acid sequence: CSVERQGKGVMNFF.

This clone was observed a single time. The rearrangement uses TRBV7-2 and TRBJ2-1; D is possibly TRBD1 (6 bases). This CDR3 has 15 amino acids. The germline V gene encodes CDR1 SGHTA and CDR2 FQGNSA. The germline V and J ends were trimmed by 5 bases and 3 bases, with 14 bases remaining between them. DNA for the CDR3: TGTGCCAGCAGCCTTTCAAGGGGGTTCTACAATGAGCAGTTCTTC. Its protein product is CASSLSRGFYNEQFF.

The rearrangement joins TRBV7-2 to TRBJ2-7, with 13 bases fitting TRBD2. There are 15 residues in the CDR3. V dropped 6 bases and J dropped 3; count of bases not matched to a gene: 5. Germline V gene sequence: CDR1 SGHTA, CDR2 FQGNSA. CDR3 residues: CASRLAGGPVYEQYF. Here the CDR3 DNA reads TGTGCCAGCAGACTAGCGGGAGGGCCGGTCTACGAGCAGTACTTC.

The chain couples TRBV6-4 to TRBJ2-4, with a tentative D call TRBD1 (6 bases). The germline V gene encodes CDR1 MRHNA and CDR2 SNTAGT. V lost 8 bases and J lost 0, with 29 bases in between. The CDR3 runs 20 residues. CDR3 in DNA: TGTGCCAGCCGCGAAGTAGGGACAAGGGTTTTAACCCTAGCCAAAAACATTCAGTACTTC. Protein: CASREVGTRVLTLAKNIQYF.

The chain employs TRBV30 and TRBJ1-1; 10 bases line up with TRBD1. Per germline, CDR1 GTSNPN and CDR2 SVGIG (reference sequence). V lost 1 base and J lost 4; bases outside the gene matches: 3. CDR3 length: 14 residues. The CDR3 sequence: CAWSGDRGFTEAFF. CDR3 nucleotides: TGTGCCTGGAGTGGGGACAGGGGATTCACTGAAGCTTTCTTT.

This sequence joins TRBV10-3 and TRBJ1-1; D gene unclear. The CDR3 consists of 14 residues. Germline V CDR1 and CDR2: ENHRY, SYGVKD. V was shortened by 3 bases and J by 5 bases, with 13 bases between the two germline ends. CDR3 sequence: CAISDLTRGTEAFF. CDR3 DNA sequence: TGTGCCATCAGTGACCTGACCCGGGGAACTGAAGCTTTCTTT.

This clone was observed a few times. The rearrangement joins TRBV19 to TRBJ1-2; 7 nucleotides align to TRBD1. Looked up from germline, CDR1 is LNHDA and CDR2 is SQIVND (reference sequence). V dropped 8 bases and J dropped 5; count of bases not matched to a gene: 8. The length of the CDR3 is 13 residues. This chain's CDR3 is CASRGGERYGYTF. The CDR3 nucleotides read TGTGCCAGTCGAGGGGGCGAAAGATATGGCTACACCTTC.

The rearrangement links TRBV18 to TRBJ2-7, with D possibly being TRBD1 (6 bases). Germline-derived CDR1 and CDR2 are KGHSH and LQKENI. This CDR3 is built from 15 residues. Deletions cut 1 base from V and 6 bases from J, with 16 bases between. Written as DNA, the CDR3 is TGTGCCAGCTCACCACAGAGACAGGCCCTAGGCGAGCAGTACTTC. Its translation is CASSPQRQALGEQYF.

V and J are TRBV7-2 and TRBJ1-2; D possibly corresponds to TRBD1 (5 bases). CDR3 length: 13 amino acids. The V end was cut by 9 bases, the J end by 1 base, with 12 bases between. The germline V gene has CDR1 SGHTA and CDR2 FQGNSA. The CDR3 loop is CARGGAVNYGYTF. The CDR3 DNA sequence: TGTGCCAGGGGAGGGGCGGTTAACTATGGCTACACCTTC.

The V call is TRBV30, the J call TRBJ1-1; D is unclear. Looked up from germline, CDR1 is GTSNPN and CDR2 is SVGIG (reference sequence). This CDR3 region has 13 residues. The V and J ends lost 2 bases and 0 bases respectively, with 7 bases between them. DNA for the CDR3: TGTGCCTGGAGTCCAGACTTGAACACTGAAGCTTTCTTT. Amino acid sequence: CAWSPDLNTEAFF. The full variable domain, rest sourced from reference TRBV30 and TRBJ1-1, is SQTIHQWPATLVQPVGSPLSLECTVEGTSNPNLYWYRQAAGRGLQLLFYSVGIGQISSEVPQNLSASRPQDRQFILSSKKLLLSDSGFYLCAWSPDLNTEAFFGQGTRLTVV.

The CDR3 DNA sequence: TGTGCCAGCAGGAGATTTGGGGGGGGACAGGGGAGAACTGAAGCTTTCTTT. Translating gives CASRRFGGGQGRTEAFF. This chain connects TRBV5-4 to TRBJ1-1, with 10 bases lining up with TRBD1. Germline V gene lookup returns CDR1 SGHNT and CDR2 YYREEE (reference sequence). CDR3 size: 17 residues. Trimming cost V 5 bases and J 5 bases; bases outside gene matches: 15.

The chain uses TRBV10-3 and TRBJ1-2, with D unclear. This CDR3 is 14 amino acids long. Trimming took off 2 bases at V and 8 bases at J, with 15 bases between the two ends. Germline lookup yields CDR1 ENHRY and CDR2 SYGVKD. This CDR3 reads CAISEPGVSEGYTF. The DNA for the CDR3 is TGTGCCATCAGTGAGCCGGGTGTATCAGAGGGCTACACCTTC.

This CDR3 reads CASSGLGGWNTEAFF. CDR3 DNA: TGTGCCAGCAGTGGATTAGGGGGCTGGAACACTGAAGCTTTCTTT. The chain links TRBV2 to TRBJ1-1, with 7 bases lining up with TRBD1. This CDR3 spans 15 amino acids. The trim removed 4 bases at V and 1 base at J, leaving 6 bases unmatched. Germline values: CDR1 SNHLY, CDR2 FYNNEI.

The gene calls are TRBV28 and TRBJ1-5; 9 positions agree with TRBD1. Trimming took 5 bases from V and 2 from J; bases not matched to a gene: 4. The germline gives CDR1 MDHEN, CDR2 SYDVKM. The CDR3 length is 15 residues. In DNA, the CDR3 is TGTGCCAGCAGTAGATGGACAGGGGGCAATCAGCCCCAGCATTTT. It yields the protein CASSRWTGGNQPQHF.

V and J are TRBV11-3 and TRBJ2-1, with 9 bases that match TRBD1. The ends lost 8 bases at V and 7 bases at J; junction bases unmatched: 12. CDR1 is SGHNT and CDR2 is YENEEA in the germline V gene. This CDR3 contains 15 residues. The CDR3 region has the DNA TGTGCCAGCGGGAATTACAGGGGGCGACGGAATGAGCAGTTCTTC. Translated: CASGNYRGRRNEQFF.

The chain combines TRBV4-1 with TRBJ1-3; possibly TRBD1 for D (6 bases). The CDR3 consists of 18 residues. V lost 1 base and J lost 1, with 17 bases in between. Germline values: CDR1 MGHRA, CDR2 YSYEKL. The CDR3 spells CASSQGGSGAHSGNTIYF. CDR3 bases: TGCGCCAGCAGCCAAGGGGGCTCAGGGGCCCATTCTGGAAACACCATATATTTT.

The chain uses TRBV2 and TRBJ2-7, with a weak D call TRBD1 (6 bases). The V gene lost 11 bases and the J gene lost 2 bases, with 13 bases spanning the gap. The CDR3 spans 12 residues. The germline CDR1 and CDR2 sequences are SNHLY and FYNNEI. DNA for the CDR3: TGTGCCTCCAGAAGGGGGACCTACGAGCAGTACTTC. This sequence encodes CASRRGTYEQYF.

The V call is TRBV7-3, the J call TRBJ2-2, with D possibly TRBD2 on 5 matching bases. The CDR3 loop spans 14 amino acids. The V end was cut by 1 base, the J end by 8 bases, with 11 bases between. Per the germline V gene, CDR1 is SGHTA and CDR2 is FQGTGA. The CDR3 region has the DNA TGTGCCAGCAGCTTAATAGAGGGAGCGGGGGAGCTGTTTTTT. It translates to CASSLIEGAGELFF.